Listed below are T cell receptor beta chains from one sample, sequenced in a study of blood T cell repertoires in COVID-19. The assay was immunoSEQ multiplex PCR, and TCRdb's table has in-frame clones only and misses some. The data contain about 59,000 clones, 70% to 80% of them singletons. The sample comprised peripheral blood. Every receptor here comes from a human donor in a cohort sampled during active COVID-19. CDR3s include the opening cysteine and the closing phenylalanine or tryptophan. The D gene is left open where the match is weak. A row's size may be missing; if present it is once, few, many or a size class.

size: many
J: TRBJ2-1
D: TRBD2
V: TRBV10-3
CDR3: CAISEGTSGGSSNEQFF
DNA: TGTGCCATCAGTGAGGGGACTAGCGGGGGCTCTTCCAATGAGCAGTTCTTC

size: .
J: TRBJ1-2
D: TRBD1
V: TRBV27
CDR3: CASSTHLTGYGYTF
DNA: TGTGCCAGCAGTACGCACCTGACAGGGTATGGCTACACCTTC

size: .
J: TRBJ2-7
D: TRBD2
V: TRBV4-3
CDR3: CASSQDVLAGSYEQYF
DNA: TGCGCCAGCAGCCAAGATGTTCTAGCGGGGTCCTACGAGCAGTACTTC

size: .
J: TRBJ1-3
D: TRBD1
V: TRBV28
CDR3: CASSGWTGRTGNTIYF
DNA: TGTGCCAGCAGTGGGTGGACAGGGAGAACTGGAAACACCATATATTTT

size: few
J: TRBJ2-7
D: .
V: TRBV24-1
CDR3: CATSDRSYEQYF
DNA: TGTGCCACCAGTGACCGCTCCTACGAGCAGTACTTC

size: .
J: TRBJ1-2
D: .
V: TRBV7-8
CDR3: CASSLRETNYGYTF
DNA: TGTGCCAGCAGCCTCAGGGAAACTAACTATGGCTACACCTTC

size: few
J: TRBJ2-7
D: .
V: TRBV6-4
CDR3: CASSAVAGSGYEQYF
DNA: TGTGCCAGCAGCGCAGTCGCAGGGTCCGGGTACGAGCAGTACTTC

size: .
J: TRBJ1-1
D: TRBD1
V: TRBV7-8
CDR3: CASSKDRGHTEAFF
DNA: TGTGCCAGCAGCAAGGACAGGGGGCACACTGAAGCTTTCTTT

size: .
J: TRBJ2-3
D: TRBD2
V: TRBV6-5
CDR3: CASTGLAGGADTQYF
DNA: TGTGCCAGCACTGGACTAGCGGGAGGGGCAGATACGCAGTATTTT

size: few
J: TRBJ1-2
D: .
V: TRBV4-2
CDR3: CASSQVAGDGGYGYTF
DNA: TGTGCCAGCAGCCAAGTAGCGGGGGACGGCGGGTATGGCTACACCTTC

size: .
J: TRBJ2-6
D: .
V: TRBV4-3
CDR3: CASSQDRVQGAGANVLTF
DNA: TGCGCCAGCAGCCAAGACCGGGTACAGGGAGCTGGGGCCAACGTCCTGACTTTC

size: .
J: TRBJ2-3
D: TRBD1
V: TRBV19
CDR3: CASTGTGGVRTDTQYF
DNA: TGTGCCAGTACTGGGACAGGGGGCGTGAGGACAGATACGCAGTATTTT

size: .
J: TRBJ2-1
D: TRBD2
V: TRBV2
CDR3: CAHKRDPLRNEQFF
DNA: TGTGCCCACAAGCGGGACCCGCTGAGGAATGAGCAGTTCTTC

size: .
J: TRBJ2-1
D: .
V: TRBV21-1
CDR3: CASSKPTRAEQFF
DNA: TGTGCCAGCAGCAAACCAACTAGGGCTGAGCAGTTCTTC

size: .
J: TRBJ2-1
D: .
V: TRBV10-1
CDR3: CASSKLGQRLAKGEQFF
DNA: TGCGCCAGCAGTAAATTGGGCCAGCGGCTAGCGAAGGGTGAGCAGTTCTTC

size: .
J: TRBJ2-7
D: .
V: TRBV7-2
CDR3: CASSPSYEQYF
DNA: TGTGCCAGCAGCCCTTCCTACGAGCAGTACTTC

size: .
J: TRBJ2-7
D: .
V: TRBV6-2/TRBV6-3
CDR3: CASSPTPGRRYEQYF
DNA: TGTGCCAGCAGCCCTACCCCAGGGCGGCGCTACGAGCAGTACTTC

size: .
J: TRBJ1-1
D: .
V: TRBV24-1
CDR3: CATSELTGLNTEAFF
DNA: TGTGCCACCAGCGAGTTAACAGGGTTGAACACTGAAGCTTTCTTT

size: .
J: TRBJ1-2
D: .
V: TRBV4-2
CDR3: CASSQVSGDIAYGYTF
DNA: TGTGCCAGCAGCCAAGTGTCAGGTGATATTGCCTATGGCTACACCTTC

size: few
J: TRBJ2-5
D: .
V: TRBV7-2
CDR3: CASSLVQGPGETQYF
DNA: TGTGCCAGCAGCTTAGTCCAGGGGCCTGGGGAGACCCAGTACTTC

size: .
J: TRBJ2-5
D: TRBD2
V: TRBV5-1
CDR3: CASSLTGGQETQYF
DNA: TGCGCCAGCAGCTTGACGGGAGGGCAAGAGACCCAGTACTTC

size: once
J: TRBJ1-4
D: .
V: TRBV5-1
CDR3: CASSLGGATNEKLFF
DNA: TGCGCCAGCAGCTTGGGAGGTGCAACTAATGAAAAACTGTTTTTT

size: few
J: TRBJ1-2
D: .
V: TRBV7-2
CDR3: CASSLGQTLAGYTF
DNA: TGTGCCAGCAGCTTAGGACAGACACTGGCGGGCTACACCTTC

size: .
J: TRBJ2-7
D: TRBD1
V: TRBV6-9
CDR3: CASSSLESVGGGFPYEQYF
DNA: TGTGCCAGCAGTTCCCTGGAGTCAGTAGGGGGCGGCTTCCCCTACGAGCAGTACTTC

size: .
J: TRBJ1-1
D: .
V: TRBV6-2/TRBV6-3
CDR3: CASSYLVGRTPEAFF
DNA: TGTGCCAGCAGTTATTTGGTGGGTAGGACTCCAGAAGCTTTCTTT